The clone carrying this T cell receptor beta chain has only a few counts. Its antigen is undetermined. The record originates from a study of T-cell reconstitution after alpha-beta-depleted transplantation in children. Study-level findings and limits: Day-60 TCRbeta diversity that was high in some patients was derived from surviving recipient T cells and thymic progenitors. Approximately two months post-transplant, alpha-beta T cells reportedly originated from several hundred expanded graft clones.

Preparing the TCRbeta library involved the use of unique molecular identifiers. TCRdb ran MiXCR on the PCR reads and lists one entry per CDR3 protein. The data show 140,000 to 150,000 distinct CDR3 sequences, about 9% seen once. V lost 2 bases, J lost 8 bases, and 15 bases lay in between. Germline-derived CDR1 and CDR2 are MNHNS and SASEGT. This CDR3 contains 14 residues. The chain employs TRBV6-1 and TRBJ1-2; D is unclear. Sequencing was performed on PBMCs, mostly from graft donor cells, taken 180 days after TCRalphabeta/CD19-depleted stem cell transplant. The receptor's source is a female patient aged 2-15 years who had a stem cell transplant for congenital amegakaryocytic thrombocytopenia, so the T cells may come from the graft donor. CDR3 residues: CASSEYPQNDGYTF. CDR3 coding DNA: TGTGCCAGCAGTGAATACCCCCAGAACGACGGCTACACCTTC.